This T cell receptor (beta chain) was found in a study of blood T cell repertoires in COVID-19. Study background: Acute and convalescent COVID-19 specimens originated in the United States, Italy and Spain.

Trimming left V 4 bases short and J 2 bases short, with 12 bases between. The CDR3 loop spans 14 amino acids. Germline loops: CDR1 SGHRS, CDR2 YFSETQ. Method: immunoSEQ multiplex PCR; TCRdb's copy keeps in-frame clones and lacks some. The sample carries roughly 520,000 clones, around 87% recorded once. In assigning cohorts, the study relied on participant-reported clinical history. The chain couples TRBV5-1 to TRBJ1-2; unclear D gene. This TCR came from a woman in her thirties or forties who had recovered from COVID-19. The sequenced sample consisted of PBMCs or T cells enriched from blood (not recorded which). CDR3 coding DNA: TGCGCCAGCAGCGCGACACTTACGAACTATGGCTACACCTTC. Its protein product is CASSATLTNYGYTF.